This TCR beta chain was sequenced during a study of identical twins' blood T cells (dated by TCRdb to the early 2010s). Study-level background: Roughly 50 million Illumina reads were obtained across roughly twelve libraries, of which six were alpha-chain libraries and six were beta-chain libraries. The study compared TCR alpha and beta chain repertoires of three pairs of monozygous twins using next-generation sequencing to assess genetic influence on repertoire formation. General conclusions and limits of the study: Because the twins were raised together, environmental influences could not be ruled out as an explanation for the similarity between twins. V gene usage was reported to be markedly more similar within twin pairs than between unrelated donors, even among non-selected out-of-frame TCRbeta clonotypes. The count of CDR3 clonotypes shared by two donors depended mainly on the product of the two donors' cloneset sizes, and twins did not clearly depart from this trend. The study stated that the proposed role of the TCRalpha J segment in MHC recognition during thymic selection needs to be validated by independent studies. Among the most abundant TCRbeta clonotypes, each donor shared more CDR3 sequences with her twin than with unrelated donors.

In its sample, this clonotype was seen a few times. Its antigen is still unknown. Base qualities were left out, and no much larger clone turns up one base away. Based on the germline V gene, the CDR1 and CDR2 sequences are SGHRS and YFSETQ. The CDR3 contains 13 residues, cysteine and phenylalanine counted. Of all the DNA, just the CDR3 is kept, 39 bases in frame from base 1. The germline ends are 17 bases apart after V is trimmed by 6 bases and J by 8 bases. Six healthy women forming three monozygous twin pairs were used as donors. Each of the three twin pairs had been raised together, and the twins in each pair were thought likely to have encountered the same infectious agents and vaccines. RNA was isolated from peripheral blood mononuclear cells and used to prepare TCR cDNA libraries. The method was 5' RACE. The sample was run on an Illumina Genome Analyzer IIx. RNA-based TCR cDNA libraries were prepared by a previously described protocol with several modifications. Sample-specific barcodes were introduced on both ends of each TCR cDNA library during cDNA synthesis and amplification to prevent cross-contamination. As for the authors' bioinformatics: Each library contained roughly 2.2 to 4 million CDR3-containing reads, and somewhere between about 90,000 and nearly 500,000 clonotypes were identified for each individual. Reads with improper barcode index combinations were discarded, and clonesets were then built for each library with the MiTCR software. During the assembly of CDR3 clonotypes by MiTCR, low-quality reads were filtered or rescued and PCR and sequencing errors were corrected. Artificial out-of-frame clonotypes were removed by being mapped to in-frame sequences, with one indel in the CDR3 allowed. Similarity in V and J gene usage between donors was calculated as the Jensen-Shannon divergence divided by the mean entropy. The public sequencing data were trimmed at Q25 with fastp and processed into clonotypes with MiXCR by TCRdb, which kept only in-frame beta chains. Each CDR3 protein appears once, grouped with its most common genes and DNA. It is TCRdb's table, rather than the study itself, that gives the V and J calls and clone size. The sample table holds 350,000 to 400,000 distinct CDR3 sequences, of which roughly 28% were seen once. Roughly 5.5% of the sample lies in the top ten.

The source of this sequence is a woman between 18 and 50 years old in good health. Sequencing input: PBMCs. The V and J genes are TRBV5-1 and TRBJ1-2, with the D gene too uncertain to name. The DNA sequence is given as TGCGCCAGCACAATAAAGGGCATCGGAGGCTACACCTTC. This encodes CASTIKGIGGYTF. Full variable domain (CDR3 extended with the reference TRBV5-1 and TRBJ1-2 proteins): KAGVTQTPRYLIKTRGQQVTLSCSPISGHRSVSWYQQTPGQGLQFLFEYFSETQRNKGNFPGRFSGRQFSNSRSEMNVSTLELGDSALYLCASTIKGIGGYTFGSGTRLTVV.